The 5 T cell receptor beta chains below were found in one sample sequenced in a study of CD8+CD57+ T cells in acquired aplastic anemia. The TCR beta profiling, which covered VDJ combination and CDR3 sequence, was carried out using genomic DNA as the template. In TCRdb, the reads were re-called with MiXCR into one record per CDR3 protein. The data hold about 71,000 distinct CDR3 sequences, with 45% to 60% observed a single time. Sequences were obtained from sorted CD4+, CD8+, or CD8+CD57+ T cells (not recorded which) from PBMCs. These TCRs come from a human donor in good health, serving as a control.

The CDR3 nucleotides are TGTGCCAGCAGCGACCCGAGCTCCTACAATGAGCAGTTCTTC. It yields the protein CASSDPSSYNEQFF. The chain joins TRBV9 to TRBJ2-1, with D uncertain. The CDR3 length is 14 residues. Trimming took off 3 bases at V and 0 bases at J, with 7 bases between the two ends. From germline, CDR1 is SGDLS and CDR2 YYNGEE.

This clonotype was found a few times. This chain links TRBV27 with TRBJ2-3; maybe TRBD2 (7 bases). With 3 bases removed from V and 2 bases from J, the gap between germline ends came to 15 bases. The length of the CDR3 is 16 residues. CDR1 and CDR2 (germline): MNHEY, SMNVEV (reference sequence). CDR3 nucleotides: TGTGCCAGCAGTTTTGGGAGGGGGGGCATCACAGATACGCAGTATTTT. The encoded protein is CASSFGRGGITDTQYF.

Many counts were recorded for this clonotype. V usage is TRBV7-8 and J usage is TRBJ2-2; D is unclear. The V end was cut by 1 base, the J end by 0 bases, with 9 bases between. This CDR3 has 16 amino acids. Germline V gene sequence: CDR1 SGHVS, CDR2 FQNEAQ. The CDR3 bases are TGTGCCAGCAGCTTAGTCCGGGCTTCGAACACCGGGGAGCTGTTTTTT. Its protein product is CASSLVRASNTGELFF.

This clonotype occurred many times. This chain links TRBV5-1 with TRBJ1-2; 7 nucleotides align to TRBD1. With 5 bases clipped from V and 8 bases from J, the junction kept 9 bases outside the gene matches. The CDR3 covers 13 residues. In germline, CDR1 is SGHRS, CDR2 YFSETQ. CDR3 region: CASSLGQGGGYTF. In DNA, the CDR3 is TGCGCCAGCAGTCTTGGTCAGGGGGGCGGCTACACCTTC.

Comments on this clonotype: Germline is not matched at one junction end, which may reflect a read error. J is TRBJ2-3 and V is TRBV7-9; D is undetermined. This CDR3 is built from 13 residues. CDR1 is SEHNR, CDR2 FQNEAQ, per germline (reference sequence). CDR3 residues: CASSQDVRDTQYF. The CDR3 DNA is TGCGCCAGCAGCCAAGACGTACGGGATACGCAGTATTTT.